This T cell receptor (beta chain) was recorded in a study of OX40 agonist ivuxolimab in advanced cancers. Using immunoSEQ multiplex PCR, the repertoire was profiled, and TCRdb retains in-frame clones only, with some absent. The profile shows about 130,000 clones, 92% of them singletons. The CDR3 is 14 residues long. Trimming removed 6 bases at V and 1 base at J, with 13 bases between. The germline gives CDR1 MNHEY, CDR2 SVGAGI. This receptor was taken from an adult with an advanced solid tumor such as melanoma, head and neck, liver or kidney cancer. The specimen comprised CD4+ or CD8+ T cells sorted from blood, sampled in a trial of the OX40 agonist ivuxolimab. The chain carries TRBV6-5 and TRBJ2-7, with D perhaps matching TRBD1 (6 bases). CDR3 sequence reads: CASRPNRVSYEQYF. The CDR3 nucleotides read TGTGCCAGCAGACCTAACAGGGTGTCCTACGAGCAGTACTTC.